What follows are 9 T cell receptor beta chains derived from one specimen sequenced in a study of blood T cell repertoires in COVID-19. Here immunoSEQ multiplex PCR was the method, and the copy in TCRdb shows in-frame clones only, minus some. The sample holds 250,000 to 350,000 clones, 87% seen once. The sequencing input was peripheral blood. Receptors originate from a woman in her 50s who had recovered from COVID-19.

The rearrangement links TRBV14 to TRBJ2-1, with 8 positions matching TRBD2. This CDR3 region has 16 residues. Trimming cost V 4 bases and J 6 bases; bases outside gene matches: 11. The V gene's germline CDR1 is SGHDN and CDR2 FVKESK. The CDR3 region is CASSLRLASSVNEQFF. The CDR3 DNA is TGTGCCAGCAGCCTACGACTAGCGAGCTCTGTCAATGAGCAGTTCTTC.

The CDR3 reads CSVEISGRETQYF. The CDR3 DNA is TGCAGCGTTGAAATCAGCGGGAGAGAGACCCAGTACTTC. This chain joins TRBV29-1 and TRBJ2-5; TRBD2 matches at 8 bases. Germline V gene data show CDR1 as SQVTM and CDR2 as ANQGSEA. The V and J ends lost 2 bases and 4 bases, in that order; junction bases with no gene match: 3. The CDR3 extends over 13 amino acids.

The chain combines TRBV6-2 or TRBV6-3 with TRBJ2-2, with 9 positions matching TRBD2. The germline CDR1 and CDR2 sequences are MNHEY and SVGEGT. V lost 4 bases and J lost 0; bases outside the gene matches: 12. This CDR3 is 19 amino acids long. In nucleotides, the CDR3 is TGTGCCAGCAGTTCTCCAGCGGGGGGCCGTAACCCGAACACCGGGGAGCTGTTTTTT. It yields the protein CASSSPAGGRNPNTGELFF.

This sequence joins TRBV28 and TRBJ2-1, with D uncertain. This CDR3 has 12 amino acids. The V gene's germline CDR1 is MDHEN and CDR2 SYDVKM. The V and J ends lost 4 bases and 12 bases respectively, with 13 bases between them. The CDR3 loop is CASSYGRGVQFF. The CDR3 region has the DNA TGTGCCAGCAGTTATGGTAGAGGTGTGCAGTTCTTC.

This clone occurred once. The CDR3 is CASSSTWTGVNEQFF. CDR3 nucleotides: TGTGCCAGCAGCTCTACCTGGACAGGGGTCAATGAGCAGTTCTTC. The gene calls are TRBV7-6 and TRBJ2-1; 9 positions match TRBD1. CDR1 is SGHVS and CDR2 is FNYEAQ in the germline V gene. CDR3 length: 15 residues. With V trimmed by 4 bases and J by 6 bases, 7 bases remained unmatched.

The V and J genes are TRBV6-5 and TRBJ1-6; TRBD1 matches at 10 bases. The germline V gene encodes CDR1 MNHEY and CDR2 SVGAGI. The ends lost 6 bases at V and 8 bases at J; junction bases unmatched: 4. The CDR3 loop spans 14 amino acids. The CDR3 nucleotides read TGTGCCAGCAGCCTCGGACAGGGGGATTCACCCCTCCACTTT. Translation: CASSLGQGDSPLHF.

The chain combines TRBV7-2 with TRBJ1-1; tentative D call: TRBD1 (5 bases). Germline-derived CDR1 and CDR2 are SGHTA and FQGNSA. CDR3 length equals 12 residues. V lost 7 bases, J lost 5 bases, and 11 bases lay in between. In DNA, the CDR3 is TGTGCCAGCACCCGGGGGGTTACTGAAGCTTTCTTT. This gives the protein CASTRGVTEAFF.

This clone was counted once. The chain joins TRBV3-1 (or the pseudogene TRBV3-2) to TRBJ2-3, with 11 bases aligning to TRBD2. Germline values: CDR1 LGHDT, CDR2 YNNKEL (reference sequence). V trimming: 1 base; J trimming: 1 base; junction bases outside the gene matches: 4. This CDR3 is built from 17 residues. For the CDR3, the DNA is TGTGCCAGCAGCCAAGGGCTAGCGGGAGGTCGCACAGATACGCAGTATTTT. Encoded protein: CASSQGLAGGRTDTQYF.

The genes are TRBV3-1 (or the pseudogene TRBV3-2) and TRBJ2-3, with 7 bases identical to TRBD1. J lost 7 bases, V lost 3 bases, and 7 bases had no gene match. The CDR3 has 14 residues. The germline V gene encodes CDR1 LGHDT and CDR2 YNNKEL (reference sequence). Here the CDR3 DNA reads TGTGCCAGCAGCCACGGACAGGTCGGGCATACGCAGTATTTT. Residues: CASSHGQVGHTQYF.